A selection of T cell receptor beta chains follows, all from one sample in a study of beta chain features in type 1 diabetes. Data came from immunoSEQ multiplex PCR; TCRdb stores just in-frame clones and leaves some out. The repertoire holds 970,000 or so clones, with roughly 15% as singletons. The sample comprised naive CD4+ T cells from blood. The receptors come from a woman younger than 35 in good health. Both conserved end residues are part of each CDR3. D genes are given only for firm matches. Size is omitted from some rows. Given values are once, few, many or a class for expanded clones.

cdr3_nt: TGTGCCAGCAGCCCTTCGACAGGGCGGGATGGCTACACCTTC
cdr3_aa: CASSPSTGRDGYTF
clone_size: NA
v_call: TRBV7-9
j_call: TRBJ1-2
d_call: TRBD1

cdr3_nt: TGTGCCAGCGGTCCGATACCGCTAAACTATGGCTACACCTTC
cdr3_aa: CASGPIPLNYGYTF
clone_size: NA
v_call: TRBV21-1
j_call: TRBJ1-2
d_call: NA

cdr3_nt: TGCGCCAGCAGCTTGGACCCACAGGGGGGGAAGACTGAAGCTTTCTTT
cdr3_aa: CASSLDPQGGKTEAFF
clone_size: NA
v_call: TRBV5-1
j_call: TRBJ1-1
d_call: TRBD1

cdr3_nt: TGTGCCAGCAGCCAACTAGATTTGTCCACCGGGGAGCTGTTTTTT
cdr3_aa: CASSQLDLSTGELFF
clone_size: NA
v_call: TRBV7-2
j_call: TRBJ2-2
d_call: NA

cdr3_nt: TGTGCCAGCAGAAAGATGGAGAGATACAATGAGCAGTTCTTC
cdr3_aa: CASRKMERYNEQFF
clone_size: few
v_call: TRBV6-6
j_call: TRBJ2-1
d_call: NA

cdr3_nt: TGTGCCAGTAGTATCACTAGCGGGATTCTAAGCTCCTACAATGAGCAGTTCTTC
cdr3_aa: CASSITSGILSSYNEQFF
clone_size: few
v_call: TRBV19
j_call: TRBJ2-1
d_call: TRBD2

cdr3_nt: TGTGCCAGCAGCCAAGTCTCCGGACACCAATACGAGCAGTACTTC
cdr3_aa: CASSQVSGHQYEQYF
clone_size: NA
v_call: TRBV4-2
j_call: TRBJ2-7
d_call: NA

cdr3_nt: TGCGCCAGCAGCTTAACCGGGACAGGGGGCGCGGATACGCAGTATTTT
cdr3_aa: CASSLTGTGGADTQYF
clone_size: NA
v_call: TRBV5-1
j_call: TRBJ2-3
d_call: TRBD1

cdr3_nt: TGTGCCAGCAGCTTAGTATCGGTGAGGGGCAGCGGCCAAGAGACCCAGTACTTC
cdr3_aa: CASSLVSVRGSGQETQYF
clone_size: few
v_call: TRBV7-2
j_call: TRBJ2-5
d_call: NA

cdr3_nt: TGTGCCAGCAGACAAAGAGATAGCAATCAGCCCCAGCATTTT
cdr3_aa: CASRQRDSNQPQHF
clone_size: NA
v_call: TRBV28
j_call: TRBJ1-5
d_call: NA

cdr3_nt: TGTGCCAGCAGCCTGCCTTCAGTAGAAAAACTGTTTTTT
cdr3_aa: CASSLPSVEKLFF
clone_size: NA
v_call: TRBV5-6
j_call: TRBJ1-4
d_call: NA

cdr3_nt: TGCAGTGCTAGCGGCCCACGGGAGCAGTACTTC
cdr3_aa: CSASGPREQYF
clone_size: few
v_call: TRBV20-1
j_call: TRBJ2-7
d_call: NA

cdr3_nt: TGTGCCAGCAGTCTCCGACAGGGACGGTACACCTTC
cdr3_aa: CASSLRQGRYTF
clone_size: few
v_call: TRBV28
j_call: TRBJ1-2
d_call: TRBD1

cdr3_nt: TGTGCCAGCTCACGGGGACAGGGACCACTCGAGCAGTACTTC
cdr3_aa: CASSRGQGPLEQYF
clone_size: once
v_call: TRBV18
j_call: TRBJ2-7
d_call: TRBD1

cdr3_nt: TGTGCCAGCAGCTTAAGTTCGAACAATGAGCAGTTCTTC
cdr3_aa: CASSLSSNNEQFF
clone_size: few
v_call: TRBV7-2
j_call: TRBJ2-1
d_call: NA

cdr3_nt: TGTGCCAGCAGCTTATACGAGACAGGGAGCGGCTACACCTTC
cdr3_aa: CASSLYETGSGYTF
clone_size: NA
v_call: TRBV7-9
j_call: TRBJ1-2
d_call: TRBD1

cdr3_nt: TGTGCCAGCAGCTTGTGGCAAGGGCTTGGAAACACCATATATTTT
cdr3_aa: CASSLWQGLGNTIYF
clone_size: NA
v_call: TRBV7-6
j_call: TRBJ1-3
d_call: NA

cdr3_nt: TGTGCCAGCAGCGGAACGGACAGGGATAATGAAAAACTGTTTTTT
cdr3_aa: CASSGTDRDNEKLFF
clone_size: NA
v_call: TRBV7-9
j_call: TRBJ1-4
d_call: TRBD1

cdr3_nt: TGTGCCAGCAGCTACGACACGCCGAACAATGAGCAGTTCTTC
cdr3_aa: CASSYDTPNNEQFF
clone_size: few
v_call: TRBV11-2
j_call: TRBJ2-1
d_call: NA

cdr3_nt: TGTGCCAGCAGCAGGACTAGCGAGATAAATACGCAGTATTTT
cdr3_aa: CASSRTSEINTQYF
clone_size: NA
v_call: TRBV14
j_call: TRBJ2-3
d_call: TRBD2

cdr3_nt: TGCGCCAGCAGCCGACTAGCGGGAGTGCGGAATGAGCAGTTCTTC
cdr3_aa: CASSRLAGVRNEQFF
clone_size: few
v_call: TRBV5-1
j_call: TRBJ2-1
d_call: TRBD2

cdr3_nt: TGCAGTAAGGCAGGGGACACTGAAGCTTTCTTT
cdr3_aa: CSKAGDTEAFF
clone_size: few
v_call: TRBV20-1
j_call: TRBJ1-1
d_call: NA

cdr3_nt: TGTGCCATCAGTGAGTCCCGACCCCGGGACACCGGGGACGAGCAGTACTTC
cdr3_aa: CAISESRPRDTGDEQYF
clone_size: few
v_call: TRBV10-3
j_call: TRBJ2-7
d_call: NA

cdr3_nt: TGTGCCACCGGGGGGGCTAGCACAGATACGCAGTATTTT
cdr3_aa: CATGGASTDTQYF
clone_size: many
v_call: TRBV10-3
j_call: TRBJ2-3
d_call: TRBD2

cdr3_nt: TGTGCCAGCAGAGTAGCGGGAATGAGCGTTGAGCAGTTCTTC
cdr3_aa: CASRVAGMSVEQFF
clone_size: few
v_call: TRBV2
j_call: TRBJ2-1
d_call: TRBD2

cdr3_nt: TGTGCCAGCAGCCCAACAGGGAACTCCTACAATGAGCAGTTCTTC
cdr3_aa: CASSPTGNSYNEQFF
clone_size: NA
v_call: TRBV7-2
j_call: TRBJ2-1
d_call: NA

cdr3_nt: TGTGCCAGCAGCTTAGGGTGGGACAGATACTACGAGCAGTACTTC
cdr3_aa: CASSLGWDRYYEQYF
clone_size: NA
v_call: TRBV7-2
j_call: TRBJ2-7
d_call: TRBD1

cdr3_nt: TGTGCCAGCAGCTTAAACTACGAGCAGTACTTC
cdr3_aa: CASSLNYEQYF
clone_size: NA
v_call: TRBV5-6
j_call: TRBJ2-7
d_call: NA

cdr3_nt: TGTGCCAGCAGCGACTCAGGACTAGCCGCCAATGAGCAGTTCTTC
cdr3_aa: CASSDSGLAANEQFF
clone_size: NA
v_call: TRBV9
j_call: TRBJ2-1
d_call: TRBD2

cdr3_nt: TGTGCCAGCTCACCAGGCATAGTAGGTTCTGCATCCTACGAGCAGTACTTC
cdr3_aa: CASSPGIVGSASYEQYF
clone_size: NA
v_call: TRBV18
j_call: TRBJ2-7
d_call: NA

cdr3_nt: TGTGCCAGCAGCTTAACCGCCGTGACGCTGACTGAAGCTTTCTTT
cdr3_aa: CASSLTAVTLTEAFF
clone_size: few
v_call: TRBV7-2
j_call: TRBJ1-1
d_call: NA

cdr3_nt: TGTGCCAGCAATCGGTTTCGTACGGCGGAGCCTCGCAATGAGCAGTTCTTC
cdr3_aa: CASNRFRTAEPRNEQFF
clone_size: NA
v_call: TRBV27
j_call: TRBJ2-1
d_call: NA

cdr3_nt: TGTGCCAGCAGCTTAATCAGGGGGAATCAGCCCCAGCATTTT
cdr3_aa: CASSLIRGNQPQHF
clone_size: NA
v_call: TRBV5-6
j_call: TRBJ1-5
d_call: TRBD1

cdr3_nt: TGTGCCAGCAGAAACGTAAACTCAGAGAAACGGAGCTCCTACGAGCAGTACTTC
cdr3_aa: CASRNVNSEKRSSYEQYF
clone_size: NA
v_call: TRBV21-1
j_call: TRBJ2-7
d_call: NA

cdr3_nt: TGTGCCAGCAGCCTCTTAGCGGGAGGGCCGGGAAATGAGCAGTTCTTC
cdr3_aa: CASSLLAGGPGNEQFF
clone_size: NA
v_call: TRBV11-2
j_call: TRBJ2-1
d_call: TRBD2

cdr3_nt: TGTGCCAGCAGCTTAGCGAGGGCAAATACGCAGTATTTT
cdr3_aa: CASSLARANTQYF
clone_size: NA
v_call: TRBV7-2
j_call: TRBJ2-3
d_call: NA

cdr3_nt: TGTGCCACCAGCAGAGACCTGGGGGATTCACCCCTCCACTTT
cdr3_aa: CATSRDLGDSPLHF
clone_size: few
v_call: TRBV15
j_call: TRBJ1-6
d_call: NA

cdr3_nt: TGTGCCAGCAGCGTTAACAGGGGTACTGAAAAACTGTTTTTT
cdr3_aa: CASSVNRGTEKLFF
clone_size: few
v_call: TRBV7-9
j_call: TRBJ1-4
d_call: TRBD1

cdr3_nt: TGCGCCAGCAGCGTAGCCTCCCAAGAGACCCAGTACTTC
cdr3_aa: CASSVASQETQYF
clone_size: NA
v_call: TRBV9
j_call: TRBJ2-5
d_call: NA